This TCR beta chain came from a study of cytomegalovirus exposure and HLA in healthy donors. A multiplex PCR was run with 60 Vbeta primers and 13 Jbeta primers. Authors' data handling: The authors later counted approximately 80 million unique TCR beta chains, 9 million to 14 million of them shared. Sequencing was performed with immunoSEQ multiplex PCR; in TCRdb, only in-frame clones are kept and a portion is missing. That table is the source of V, J and clone size, and D and trimming were worked out from the DNA. The repertoire holds some 98,000 clones, with around 77% as singletons. The ends lost 4 bases at V and 0 bases at J; junction bases unmatched: 6. The CDR3 is 16 residues long. Germline CDR1 is SGDLS and CDR2 is YYNGEE.

The genes are TRBV9 and TRBJ2-4; 8 bases line up with TRBD2. This clonotype was obtained from a female donor in good health and CMV-seronegative. The specimen was PBMCs. The DNA for the CDR3 is TGTGCCAGCAGCCCAACTAGCGGATTAGCCAAAAACATTCAGTACTTC. Translation gives CASSPTSGLAKNIQYF. The entire variable domain, with the rest obtained from reference TRBV9 and TRBJ2-4, is as follows: DSGVTQTPKHLITATGQRVTLRCSPRSGDLSVYWYQQSLDQGLQFLIQYYNGEERAKGNILERFSAQQFPDLHSELNLSSLELGDSALYFCASSPTSGLAKNIQYFGAGTRLSVL.